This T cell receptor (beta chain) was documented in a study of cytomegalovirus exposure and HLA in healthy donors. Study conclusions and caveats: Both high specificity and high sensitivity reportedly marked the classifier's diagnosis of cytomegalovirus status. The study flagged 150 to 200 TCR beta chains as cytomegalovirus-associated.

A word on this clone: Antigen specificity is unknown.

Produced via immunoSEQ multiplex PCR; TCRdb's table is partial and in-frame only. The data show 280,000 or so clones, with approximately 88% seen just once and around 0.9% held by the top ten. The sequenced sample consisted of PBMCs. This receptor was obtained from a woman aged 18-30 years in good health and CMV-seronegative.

The CDR3 coding sequence is TGTGCCTGGAGTGGGCAGACTGGCGTAGGCAATCAGCCCCAGCATTTT. This translates into CAWSGQTGVGNQPQHF. The chain couples TRBV30 to TRBJ1-5; unclear D gene. The V end was cut by 1 base, the J end by 2 bases, with 15 bases between. The CDR3 sequence is 16 residues long. Germline V gene sequence: CDR1 GTSNPN, CDR2 SVGIG (reference sequence). Based on the CDR3 plus reference TRBV30 and TRBJ1-5, the full variable domain is SQTIHQWPATLVQPVGSPLSLECTVEGTSNPNLYWYRQAAGRGLQLLFYSVGIGQISSEVPQNLSASRPQDRQFILSSKKLLLSDSGFYLCAWSGQTGVGNQPQHFGDGTRLSIL.